What follows are 13 T cell receptor beta chains derived from one specimen sequenced in a study of early T cells in non-severe SARS-CoV-2 infection. TCRdb fed the 5' RACE reads into MiXCR, producing one record per CDR3 protein. The data show 100,000 to 120,000 distinct CDR3 sequences, roughly 12% seen once. Sequencing used whole blood, obtained at baseline. The receptors derive from an adult who was a healthcare worker with PCR-confirmed SARS-CoV-2 infection or an uninfected control (not recorded which).

This chain connects TRBV27 to TRBJ2-3, with D unresolved. This CDR3 is built from 17 residues. Trimming stripped 2 bases from V and 2 bases from J, with 17 bases between. Germline V CDR1 and CDR2: MNHEY, SMNVEV (reference sequence). The CDR3 protein is CASSLGSLVASTDTQYF. The CDR3 region has the DNA TGTGCCAGCAGTTTAGGAAGCTTAGTAGCTTCCACAGATACGCAGTATTTT.

In its sample, this clonotype was seen a few times. The rearrangement joins TRBV12-3 or TRBV12-4 to TRBJ2-3, with D perhaps TRBD1 (5 bases). The CDR3 consists of 14 residues. V was trimmed by 2 bases and J by 5 bases, leaving 11 bases between them. The CDR3, as DNA: TGTGCCAGCAGTTTACCCAGGGTTAAAGATACGCAGTATTTT. This encodes CASSLPRVKDTQYF.

This clonotype has just a few counts. The chain is built from TRBV4-1 and TRBJ1-6, with D uncertain. This CDR3 spans 15 amino acids. The germline gives CDR1 MGHRA, CDR2 YSYEKL. The V end lost 0 bases, the J end lost 8 bases, and 11 bases lay between the germline ends. CDR3 nucleotide sequence: TGCGCCAGCAGCCAAGACTTCGCAGCTTATTCACCCCTCCACTTT. Protein: CASSQDFAAYSPLHF.

In its sample, this clonotype was seen a few times. The rearrangement joins TRBV3-1 to TRBJ2-1; 11 nucleotides align to TRBD2. From germline, CDR1 is LGHDT and CDR2 YNNKEL (reference sequence). Trimming at V came to 4 bases and at J to 4 bases, leaving 9 bases not matched to a gene. The CDR3 contains 17 residues. The CDR3 loop reads CASSLTSGTSGYNEQFF. The CDR3 nucleotides read TGTGCCAGCAGCCTTACTTCCGGGACTAGCGGATACAATGAGCAGTTCTTC.

This sequence joins TRBV7-2 and TRBJ2-7, with D possibly matching TRBD1 (5 bases). The CDR3 contains 14 residues. V lost 6 bases and J lost 0, with 12 bases in between. The germline V gene encodes CDR1 SGHTA and CDR2 FQGNSA. The CDR3 bases are TGTGCCAGCAGTTTCAGACAGAGCTCCTACGAGCAGTACTTC. It is translated as CASSFRQSSYEQYF.

The table lists this clonotype with a few counts. This chain joins TRBV28 and TRBJ1-1; 12 nucleotides line up with TRBD1. The CDR3 length is 16 residues. Germline V gene lookup returns CDR1 MDHEN and CDR2 SYDVKM. The J segment lost 3 bases and the V segment lost 5 bases, leaving 7 bases of the junction unmatched. This CDR3 is CASSQAGTGGYTEAFF. As DNA, the CDR3 is TGTGCCAGCAGTCAGGCCGGGACAGGGGGCTACACTGAAGCTTTCTTT.

The chain employs TRBV2 and TRBJ1-1; 7 bases agree with TRBD1. CDR3 length equals 12 residues. Trimming removed 5 bases from V and 9 bases from J; junction bases left unmatched: 6. CDR1 SNHLY and CDR2 FYNNEI come from the germline V gene. CDR3 sequence: CASSLGQLKAFF. CDR3 bases: TGTGCCAGCAGTTTGGGACAGCTGAAAGCTTTCTTT.

J is TRBJ2-1 and V is TRBV7-6, with D perhaps given as TRBD1 or TRBD2 (7 bases each). Germline V gene sequence: CDR1 SGHVS, CDR2 FNYEAQ. The CDR3 runs 17 residues. Trimming cost V 4 bases and J 1 base, with 17 bases left between them. The CDR3 coding sequence is TGTGCCAGCAGCTATCGGGGGGACAGCAATTCCTACAATGAGCAGTTCTTC. Its translation is CASSYRGDSNSYNEQFF.

The chain is built from TRBV7-2 and TRBJ2-5; D is uncertain. The CDR3 has 14 amino acids. CDR1 and CDR2 from the germline V gene are SGHTA and FQGNSA. The V and J ends lost 3 bases and 2 bases respectively, with 10 bases between them. DNA for the CDR3: TGTGCCAGCAGCTTGTCTCTAAGGCAAGAGACCCAGTACTTC. Translation gives CASSLSLRQETQYF.

This clonotype was found many times. CDR3 bases: TGTGCCAGCAGCACCGGGACGGCCTACGAGCAGTACTTC. Translation gives CASSTGTAYEQYF. The rearrangement joins TRBV7-9 to TRBJ2-7, with D perhaps being TRBD1 or TRBD2 (5 bases each). The CDR3 runs 13 residues. The germline V gene encodes CDR1 SEHNR and CDR2 FQNEAQ (reference sequence). Trimming took 5 bases from V and 2 from J, leaving 10 bases between them. Variable domain in full (rest from reference TRBV7-9 and TRBJ2-7): DTGVSQNPRHKITKRGQNVTFRCDPISEHNRLYWYRQTLGQGPEFLTYFQNEAQLEKSRLLSDRFSAERPKGSFSTLEIQRTEQGDSAMYLCASSTGTAYEQYFGPGTRLTVT.

This sequence joins TRBV11-2 and TRBJ2-3; TRBD2 matches 7 bases. The CDR3 extends over 16 amino acids. Trimming at V came to 5 bases and at J to 0 bases, leaving 8 bases not matched to a gene. Germline CDR1 is SGHAT and CDR2 is FQNNGV. CDR3 protein: CASSARLTSSTDTQYF. Here the CDR3 DNA reads TGTGCCAGCAGCGCCCGCTTGACTAGCAGCACAGATACGCAGTATTTT.

Ten or more counts support this clonotype. This chain joins TRBV10-3 and TRBJ1-5; 8 nucleotides match TRBD1. The CDR3 is 13 amino acids. The germline V gene encodes CDR1 ENHRY and CDR2 SYGVKD. Trimming removed 7 bases from V and 7 bases from J; junction bases left unmatched: 6. For the CDR3, the DNA is TGTGCCATCAAAGGGACAGGCGACCAGCCCCAGCATTTT. Translating gives CAIKGTGDQPQHF.

V gene TRBV10-3 combines with J gene TRBJ1-6; possibly TRBD1 for D (6 bases). Germline CDR1 reads ENHRY; CDR2 reads SYGVKD. V was pared by 2 bases and J by 7 bases, with 9 bases between. The CDR3 contains 14 residues. The CDR3 DNA is TGTGCCATCAGTGAGCTGGACAGAAATTCACCCCTCCACTTT. Translation gives CAISELDRNSPLHF.